This is a list of T cell receptor beta chains from one sample in a study of CD8+CD57+ T cells in acquired aplastic anemia. TCRdb ran MiXCR on the reads and lists one entry per CDR3 protein. The table shows just over 150,000 distinct CDR3 sequences, with 45% to 50% occurring only once. Specimen: sorted CD4+, CD8+, or CD8+CD57+ T cells (not recorded which) from PBMCs. Receptor source: a human donor with aplastic anemia. CDR3s include the opening cysteine and the closing phenylalanine or tryptophan. D genes are given only for firm matches. Clone sizes are given selectively: once, few, many, or a class where the clone is expanded.

V: TRBV24-1; size: many; J: TRBJ2-3; D: -; DNA: TGTGCCACCAGTGACGCCCCTCAGGGGACAGATACGCAGTATTTT; CDR3: CATSDAPQGTDTQYF
V: TRBV24-1; size: many; J: TRBJ2-5; D: -; DNA: TGTGCCACCAGTGATTCCCTGACAGGGAGGCAAGAGACCCAGTACTTC; CDR3: CATSDSLTGRQETQYF
V: TRBV10-3; size: -; J: TRBJ2-7; D: -; DNA: TGTGCCAGCACCAAGGGGGACGGAGCCTACGAGCAGTACTTC; CDR3: CASTKGDGAYEQYF
V: TRBV19; size: many; J: TRBJ1-1; D: -; DNA: TGTGCCAGTATACAGGGATGGGGCACTGAAGCTTTCTTT; CDR3: CASIQGWGTEAFF
V: TRBV9; size: many; J: TRBJ2-7; D: -; DNA: TGTGCCAGCAGCGTACCCCCCCCCGATGGGGAGCAGTACTTC; CDR3: CASSVPPPDGEQYF
V: TRBV10-3; size: -; J: TRBJ2-1; D: -; DNA: TGTGCCATCGGTGGAGGGGGCAATGAGCAGTTCTTC; CDR3: CAIGGGGNEQFF
V: TRBV4-2; size: many; J: TRBJ2-1; D: -; DNA: TGTGCCAGCAGCCAAGATAGGAGGCGGACATACTACAATGAGCAGTTCTTC; CDR3: CASSQDRRRTYYNEQFF
V: TRBV12-3/TRBV12-4; size: -; J: TRBJ2-3; D: -; DNA: TGTGCCAGCAGCCGGACTGTTACTCCCAATACGCAGTATTTT; CDR3: CASSRTVTPNTQYF
V: TRBV7-8; size: many; J: TRBJ1-2; D: -; DNA: TGTGCCAGCAGCTTAGATGGAAATGGCTACACCTTC; CDR3: CASSLDGNGYTF
V: TRBV29-1; size: -; J: TRBJ1-1; D: TRBD1; DNA: TGCAGCGTTGTTGGTTCGACAGGGGTGGACACTGAAGCTTTCTTT; CDR3: CSVVGSTGVDTEAFF
V: TRBV2; size: -; J: TRBJ1-5; D: -; DNA: TGTGCCAGCAGTGTTTTTAGTAATCAGCCCCAGCATTTT; CDR3: CASSVFSNQPQHF
V: TRBV19; size: many; J: TRBJ1-1; D: -; DNA: TGTGCCAGTAGTATTCTACGGGACCACATGAACACTGAAGCTTTCTTT; CDR3: CASSILRDHMNTEAFF
V: TRBV20-1; size: few; J: TRBJ1-1; D: -; DNA: TGCAGTGCTAGTTGGGGCACCATGAACACTGAAGCTTTCTTT; CDR3: CSASWGTMNTEAFF
V: TRBV9; size: many; J: TRBJ2-1; D: -; DNA: TGTGCCAGCAGCGTAGCTGATGGGGGGCAGTTCTTC; CDR3: CASSVADGGQFF
V: TRBV24-1; size: -; J: TRBJ2-3; D: -; DNA: TGTGCCACCAGTGACCCAAGAGGGGCCGCAGATACGCAGTATTTT; CDR3: CATSDPRGAADTQYF
V: TRBV6-1; size: -; J: TRBJ1-2; D: -; DNA: TGTGCCAGCACCAGGGCGGGGGGGAGCTATGGCTACACCTTC; CDR3: CASTRAGGSYGYTF
V: TRBV19; size: many; J: TRBJ2-7; D: -; DNA: TGTGCCAGTAGTATAGGGGAGCCTCTCTACGAGCAGTACTTC; CDR3: CASSIGEPLYEQYF
V: TRBV2; size: -; J: TRBJ2-2; D: -; DNA: TGTGCCAGCAGTGAGGGGGTGGGAGCCGGGGAGCTGTTTTTT; CDR3: CASSEGVGAGELFF
V: TRBV12-5; size: few; J: TRBJ2-3; D: -; DNA: TGTGCTAGTGGTTTGGTATTGGGCCCAGATACGCAGTATTTT; CDR3: CASGLVLGPDTQYF
V: TRBV19; size: once; J: TRBJ1-5; D: -; DNA: TGTGCCAGTAGTATGAAGGCGGATCAGCCCCAGCATTTT; CDR3: CASSMKADQPQHF
V: TRBV5-1; size: -; J: TRBJ2-7; D: TRBD2; DNA: TGCGCCAGCGGCTTGGGGGTAGCGGGAGGGGATGAGCAGTACTTC; CDR3: CASGLGVAGGDEQYF